A selection of T cell receptor beta chains follows, all from one sample in a study of OX40 agonist ivuxolimab in advanced cancers. Sequenced by immunoSEQ multiplex PCR; TCRdb stores in-frame clones only, minus some. The table lists some 95,000 clones, about 85% of them singletons, with 3.5% to 4% in the top ten. This sample comprised CD4+ or CD8+ T cells sorted from blood, obtained in a trial of the OX40 agonist ivuxolimab. Receptor source: an adult with an advanced solid tumor such as melanoma, head and neck, liver or kidney cancer. CDR3s include the opening cysteine and the closing phenylalanine or tryptophan. The D gene is left open where the match is weak.

d_call	v_call	cdr3_aa
TRBD2	TRBV2	CASSELAGVVGELFF
TRBD1	TRBV7-9	CASVSTGSETQYF
TRBD1	TRBV5-1	CASSTGQGAATEAFF
TRBD1	TRBV28	CASSFSGQGASPLHF
-	TRBV7-6	CASSLSAGELFF
TRBD2	TRBV4-2	CASSQASGIREGEQFF
TRBD2	TRBV4-2	CASSPAGSYNEQFF
-	TRBV7-2	CASSLAGSGSTGELFF
TRBD1	TRBV27	CASRPRTGSRDSNQPQHF
-	TRBV30	CAWNGAKGTHLVSYEQYF
TRBD1	TRBV7-3	CASSPGQGPDTQYF
-	TRBV4-3	CASSQDAANEQFF
-	TRBV6-9	CASSQNVTRSSQYF
-	TRBV6-6	CASSYTDGMNTEAFF
-	TRBV18	CASSPPSGVSTDTQYF
-	TRBV5-1	CASSPGNSGELFF
-	TRBV4-1	CASSQVLGSDTQYF
TRBD2	TRBV2	CASSGRLAGTDTQYF
-	TRBV2	CASSLGGEKLFF
TRBD1	TRBV5-1	CASSSWTGLAGNTIYF
TRBD2	TRBV19	CASRQASGSWNEQFF
-	TRBV18	CASSPLPVGAKNIQYF
-	TRBV5-6	CASSPVGGQETQYF
-	TRBV5-4	CASSSSYTDTQYF
TRBD1	TRBV2	CASSPDRDLDTQYF
-	TRBV7-8	CASSFYPRDEQYF
TRBD2	TRBV13	CASSIAGPREQYF
TRBD1	TRBV11-3	CASSAEGAGGSYGYTF
-	TRBV4-1	CASSQAEMGRSHSFTEAFF
-	TRBV5-6	CASSLRIYDTQYF
-	TRBV4-3	CASSHFFGMGETQYF
TRBD2	TRBV10-3	CAISAGKGLAGLADTQYF
-	TRBV5-4	CASSLSGYNEQFF
-	TRBV7-2	CASSSLGEQETQYF
TRBD2	TRBV5-4	CASRDSGSKIGELFF
-	TRBV11-3	CASSSPGSVTMSSYEQYF
TRBD2	TRBV5-1	CASRPRLATLTQYF
TRBD2	TRBV4-3	CASSQRTSGSGANVLTF
-	TRBV7-6	CASSLAGGDGYTF
-	TRBV30	CAWSYINSWQPQHF
-	TRBV10-2	CASSRLPGDNTEAFF
-	TRBV19	CASSIASYNEQFF
TRBD2	TRBV30	CAWSPPSGRDNEQFF
TRBD1	TRBV19	CASREQGEPYYEQYF
TRBD1	TRBV19	CASSIVVGDRGLNEQFF
-	TRBV6-5	CASSYGQLQRYYEQYF
-	TRBV7-2	CASSFGPQLPDTQYF
TRBD1	TRBV13	CASSLEGADYGYTF
-	TRBV7-2	CASSFTGTGNTIYF